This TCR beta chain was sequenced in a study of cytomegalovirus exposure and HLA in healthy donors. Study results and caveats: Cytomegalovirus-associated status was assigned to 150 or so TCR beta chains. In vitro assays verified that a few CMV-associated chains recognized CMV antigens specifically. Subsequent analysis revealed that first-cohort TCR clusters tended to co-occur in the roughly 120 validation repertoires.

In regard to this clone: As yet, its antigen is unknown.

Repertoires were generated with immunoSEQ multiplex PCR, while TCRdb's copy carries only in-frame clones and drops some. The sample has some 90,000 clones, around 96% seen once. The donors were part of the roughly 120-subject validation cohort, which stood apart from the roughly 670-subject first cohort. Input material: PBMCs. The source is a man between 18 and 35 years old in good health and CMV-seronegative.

CDR3 in amino acids: CALGTPIEAFF. The DNA for the CDR3 is TGTGCCCTTGGGACACCCATTGAAGCTTTCTTT. V is TRBV7-9 and J is TRBJ1-1; a weak D match, TRBD1 (6 bases). The germline CDR1 and CDR2 sequences are SEHNR and FQNEAQ (reference sequence). CDR3 length equals 11 residues. Deletions cut 11 bases from V and 7 bases from J, with 14 bases between. Together with reference TRBV7-9 and TRBJ1-1, the CDR3 gives the full variable domain: DTGVSQNPRHKITKRGQNVTFRCDPISEHNRLYWYRQTLGQGPEFLTYFQNEAQLEKSRLLSDRFSAERPKGSFSTLEIQRTEQGDSAMYLCALGTPIEAFFGQGTRLTVV.